Presented here are 13 T cell receptor beta chains from one specimen sequenced in a study of blood T cell repertoires in COVID-19. TCRdb's copy holds only in-frame clones and misses some; the assay was immunoSEQ multiplex PCR. The data hold just over 150,000 clones, with 88% observed a single time. The sequencing input was PBMCs or T cells enriched from blood (not recorded which). The origin of the receptors is a woman aged 50 to 60 who had recovered from COVID-19.

The chain uses TRBV24-1 and TRBJ1-5; D gene unclear. The CDR3 runs 15 residues. Germline-derived CDR1 and CDR2 are KGHDR and SFDVKD. V lost 7 bases, J lost 0 bases, and 12 bases lay in between. The CDR3 sequence: CATSRSGDSNQPQHF. CDR3 DNA: TGTGCCACCAGCAGGTCCGGGGATAGCAATCAGCCCCAGCATTTT.

The genes are TRBV6-5 and TRBJ1-2; the match to TRBD1 covers 10 bases. J was trimmed by 5 bases and V by 6 bases; bases with no gene match: 9. Germline CDR1 is MNHEY and CDR2 is SVGAGI. The CDR3 is 15 residues long. The CDR3 DNA is TGTGCCAGCAGCTCTAGGACAGGGGGACTATATGGCTACACCTTC. Its protein is CASSSRTGGLYGYTF.

V and J are TRBV12-3 or TRBV12-4 and TRBJ2-5; D is possibly TRBD1 (5 bases). The V and J ends lost 7 bases and 2 bases respectively, with 11 bases between them. The CDR3 is 13 amino acids. CDR3 nucleotide sequence: TGTGCCAGCAACAGACAGCTTCAAGAGACCCAGTACTTC. The encoded protein is CASNRQLQETQYF.

V and J are TRBV21-1 and TRBJ1-3; TRBD1 was called by the table and not checked on the DNA. TRBV21-1 is tagged as a pseudogene. CDR3 length: 15 residues. The CDR3, as DNA: TGTGCCAGCAGCAACTGGACAGGGGGCGGGAACACCATATATTTT. Amino acids: CASSNWTGGGNTIYF.

This sequence joins TRBV4-2 and TRBJ1-2; D gene uncertain. V dropped 1 base and J dropped 4 bases, with 10 bases sitting between them. The V gene's germline CDR1 is LGHNA and CDR2 YNFKEQ. CDR3 length: 14 amino acids. The CDR3 bases are TGTGCCAGCAGCCAAGGCGAGGGCCCCTATGGCTACACCTTC. Its protein is CASSQGEGPYGYTF.

The chain is built from TRBV5-1 and TRBJ2-7; D perhaps matches TRBD2 (5 bases). Trimming cost V 0 bases and J 3 bases, with 7 bases left between them. This CDR3 contains 13 residues. The germline gives CDR1 SGHRS, CDR2 YFSETQ. DNA of the CDR3: TGCGCCAGCAGCTTGGCCCGGGGCTACGAGCAGTACTTC. This encodes CASSLARGYEQYF.

This clone was seen only once. CDR3 residues: CASSSGQGGTGELFF. In DNA, the CDR3 is TGCGCCAGCAGCTCGGGACAGGGAGGCACCGGGGAGCTGTTTTTT. This chain joins TRBV5-1 and TRBJ2-2, with 9 bases aligning to TRBD1. The length of the CDR3 is 15 residues. Trimming removed 3 bases from V and 4 bases from J; junction bases left unmatched: 4. From germline, CDR1 is SGHRS and CDR2 YFSETQ. Full variable domain (missing parts from reference TRBV5-1 and TRBJ2-2): KAGVTQTPRYLIKTRGQQVTLSCSPISGHRSVSWYQQTPGQGLQFLFEYFSETQRNKGNFPGRFSGRQFSNSRSEMNVSTLELGDSALYLCASSSGQGGTGELFFGEGSRLTVL.

The chain has TRBV7-9 and TRBJ1-4; 7 bases match TRBD1. This CDR3 is 15 amino acids long. The germline CDR1 and CDR2 sequences are SEHNR and FQNEAQ (reference sequence). Unmatched junction bases numbered 7, after V lost 5 bases and J lost 4 bases. CDR3 residues: CASSRRTGNNEKLFF. The CDR3 bases are TGTGCCAGCAGCCGCAGGACAGGCAATAATGAAAAACTGTTTTTT.

The chain has TRBV4-1 and TRBJ1-2; the D gene is possibly TRBD1 (5 bases). Trimming took off 1 base at V and 4 bases at J, with 19 bases between the two ends. Per the germline V gene, CDR1 is MGHRA and CDR2 is YSYEKL. The CDR3 is 17 residues long. CDR3: CASSQGAGGASGYGYTF. DNA of the CDR3: TGCGCCAGCAGCCAAGGGGCAGGAGGGGCCTCGGGCTATGGCTACACCTTC.

Comment on this clone: An end of the junction differs from the germline gene, which may be a read error. Other nucleotide sequences in the sample specify the same CDR3. The chain recombines TRBV6-2 or TRBV6-3 with TRBJ1-2, with D tentatively TRBD1 (5 bases). Per germline, CDR1 MNHEY and CDR2 SVGEGT. The CDR3 has 14 amino acids. The chain's CDR3 is CASRPKGQAPREIF. Written as DNA, the CDR3 is TGTGCCAGCAGGCCTAAGGGGCAGGCTCCCCGGGAGATCTTC.

This clone was seen just once. The chain couples TRBV3-1 (or the pseudogene TRBV3-2) to TRBJ1-4; D gene unclear. Germline V gene sequence: CDR1 LGHDT, CDR2 YNNKEL (reference sequence). V was trimmed by 2 bases and J by 8 bases, leaving 18 bases between them. The CDR3 runs 16 residues. The CDR3 DNA sequence: TGTGCCAGCAGCCAACTCGGCGGAGTAACGGGGGAAAAACTGTTTTTT. This gives the protein CASSQLGGVTGEKLFF.

The CDR3 loop reads CASSASGGAPYNEQFF. The CDR3 DNA sequence: TGTGCCAGTAGTGCAAGCGGGGGGGCCCCCTACAATGAGCAGTTCTTC. The chain uses TRBV19 and TRBJ2-1; TRBD2 matches 10 bases. This CDR3 contains 16 residues. V gave up 5 bases and J gave up 2 bases; unmatched junction bases: 6. CDR1 is LNHDA, CDR2 SQIVND, per germline (reference sequence).

CDR3 region: CASAPRVNYGYTF. The DNA for the CDR3 is TGTGCCAGTGCCCCCCGGGTTAACTATGGCTACACCTTC. The rearrangement links TRBV19 to TRBJ1-2; D unresolved. Trimming removed 8 bases at V and 1 base at J, with 11 bases between. From germline, CDR1 is LNHDA and CDR2 SQIVND (reference sequence). The CDR3 spans 13 residues.